One sample yielded the 23 T cell receptor beta chains listed below, sequenced in a study of blood T cell repertoires in COVID-19. Only in-frame clones appear in the TCRdb table, and some are missing; sequencing was by immunoSEQ multiplex PCR. The sample has around 67,000 clones, 80% to 90% seen once; the top ten hold 1.5% to 2.5%. The material sequenced was peripheral blood. Every receptor here comes from a woman older than 75 with active or convalescent COVID-19.

The chain has TRBV14 and TRBJ2-7, with TRBD2 matching over 8 bases. Germline CDR1 is SGHDN and CDR2 is FVKESK. This CDR3 spans 16 amino acids. Germline trimming cut 1 base from V and 0 bases from J; bases unmatched to any gene: 5. Here the CDR3 reads CASSQVGRGGSYEQYF. In DNA, the CDR3 is TGTGCCAGCAGCCAAGTCGGACGGGGGGGCTCCTACGAGCAGTACTTC.

CDR3 sequence reads: CASSLDRPGEQFF. The CDR3 DNA is TGTGCCAGCAGCTTAGATCGCCCGGGGGAGCAGTTCTTC. The chain uses TRBV11-2 and TRBJ2-1; tentative D call: TRBD2 (5 bases). This CDR3 contains 13 residues. The V gene lost 0 bases and the J gene lost 10 bases, with 10 bases spanning the gap. CDR1 is SGHAT and CDR2 is FQNNGV in the germline V gene.

V usage is TRBV6-4 and J usage is TRBJ2-3; D is possibly TRBD2 (6 bases). Trimming took off 2 bases at V and 4 bases at J, with 16 bases between the two ends. The CDR3 loop spans 16 amino acids. Germline assignment: CDR1 MRHNA and CDR2 SNTAGT. The CDR3 DNA reads as TGTGCCAGCAGTGACATTGGGGGGAGGCGGGCAGATACGCAGTATTTT. Protein sequence: CASSDIGGRRADTQYF.

The gene calls are TRBV3-1 (or the pseudogene TRBV3-2) and TRBJ2-1; D is unclear. Germline lookup yields CDR1 LGHDT and CDR2 YNNKEL (reference sequence). This CDR3 has 15 amino acids. Trimming took 4 bases from V and 8 from J, leaving 18 bases between them. Written as DNA, the CDR3 is TGTGCCAGCAGCCCTCGGCCGTTTCACGAGGATGAGCAGTTCTTC. Its protein product is CASSPRPFHEDEQFF.

CDR3 residues: CSASRGGGMNTEAFF. Written as DNA, the CDR3 is TGCAGTGCTAGTCGGGGGGGTGGGATGAACACTGAAGCTTTCTTT. The chain couples TRBV20-1 to TRBJ1-1; D is perhaps TRBD1 (5 bases). Germline V gene lookup returns CDR1 DFQATT and CDR2 SNEGSKA (reference sequence). The CDR3 is 15 amino acids. Trimming left V 3 bases short and J 0 bases short, with 14 bases between.

This clone was observed once. The chain is built from TRBV18 and TRBJ1-5; 7 nucleotides match TRBD1. The CDR3 has 15 amino acids. Losses at the gene ends were 6 bases for V and 0 bases for J; bases not matched to a gene: 5. The germline CDR1 and CDR2 sequences are KGHSH and LQKENI. The CDR3 here is CASSSGQPSNQPQHF. CDR3 coding DNA: TGTGCCAGCTCGTCGGGACAGCCTAGCAATCAGCCCCAGCATTTT.

In this sample, this clone turned up a few times. The chain carries TRBV7-9 and TRBJ1-5; D is ambiguous. Trimming took 1 base from V and 0 from J, leaving 7 bases between them. The CDR3 has 15 residues. CDR1 is SEHNR and CDR2 is FQNEAQ in the germline V gene (reference sequence). The CDR3 loop is CASSLDTYSNQPQHF. CDR3 bases: TGTGCCAGCAGCTTAGACACGTATAGCAATCAGCCCCAGCATTTT.

The V call is TRBV6-2 or TRBV6-3, the J call TRBJ1-1, with a tentative D call TRBD1 (5 bases). The germline CDR1 and CDR2 sequences are MNHEY and SVGEGT. The CDR3 has 14 residues. V gave up 6 bases and J gave up 11 bases, with 22 bases separating them. The CDR3 nucleotides read TGTGCCAGCAGCAAAGGAACTGGGAAGGGGATTGCTTTCTTT. This encodes CASSKGTGKGIAFF.

The CDR3 region is CASSQAWRGTGGSPLHF. The CDR3 nucleotides read TGCGCCAGCAGCCAAGCCTGGCGGGGGACTGGAGGTTCACCCCTCCACTTT. V gene TRBV4-3 combines with J gene TRBJ1-6; perhaps TRBD1 as D (5 bases). Trimming shortened V by 1 base and J by 9 bases, and 19 bases separated the two germline ends. The germline V gene has CDR1 LGHNA and CDR2 YSLEER. The CDR3 runs 17 residues.

This clone came up a few times. The CDR3 here is CASSQGGQTHYGYTF. CDR3 sequence (DNA): TGCGCCAGCAGCCAAGGCGGACAGACCCACTATGGCTACACCTTC. The chain recombines TRBV4-1 with TRBJ1-2; possible D gene TRBD1, 6 bases. The CDR3 consists of 15 residues. Trimming took 1 base from V and 3 from J, leaving 12 bases between them. Germline CDR1 reads MGHRA; CDR2 reads YSYEKL.

The rearrangement links TRBV5-1 to TRBJ2-7; D is ambiguous. V lost 0 bases to trimming and J lost 3 bases, with 10 bases between them. Looked up from germline, CDR1 is SGHRS and CDR2 is YFSETQ. The CDR3 spans 14 residues. CDR3 protein: CASSLDSPGYEQYF. The CDR3 DNA sequence: TGCGCCAGCAGCTTGGACTCGCCGGGCTACGAGCAGTACTTC.

V and J are TRBV11-3 and TRBJ1-1; D remains ambiguous. The germline V gene encodes CDR1 SGHNT and CDR2 YENEEA. The CDR3 is 14 residues long. Deletions cut 5 bases from V and 0 bases from J, with 10 bases between. The CDR3 sequence is CASSPATMNTEAFF. The CDR3 region has the DNA TGTGCCAGCAGCCCTGCGACAATGAACACTGAAGCTTTCTTT.

The gene calls are TRBV9 and TRBJ2-2; 11 bases are shared with TRBD2. V lost 6 bases, J lost 6 bases, and 10 bases stayed unmatched. Germline-derived CDR1 and CDR2 are SGDLS and YYNGEE. The CDR3 consists of 16 residues. This CDR3 reads CASTPRLAGRAGELFF. CDR3 coding DNA: TGTGCCAGCACCCCACGACTAGCGGGAAGGGCCGGGGAGCTGTTTTTT. Drawing the rest from reference TRBV9 and TRBJ2-2, the complete variable domain is DSGVTQTPKHLITATGQRVTLRCSPRSGDLSVYWYQQSLDQGLQFLIQYYNGEERAKGNILERFSAQQFPDLHSELNLSSLELGDSALYFCASTPRLAGRAGELFFGEGSRLTVL.

CDR3 in amino acids: CASSLSPTGVANEKLFF. The CDR3 DNA sequence: TGTGCCAGCTCCCTTAGCCCTACAGGGGTGGCTAATGAAAAACTGTTTTTT. This chain connects TRBV18 to TRBJ1-4; TRBD1 aligns across 7 bases. The CDR3 runs 17 residues. The germline V gene encodes CDR1 KGHSH and CDR2 LQKENI. After removal of 6 bases from V and 3 bases from J, the junction contained 13 bases not matched to a gene.

The chain recombines TRBV7-9 with TRBJ2-2; TRBD1 might be the D (6 bases). There are 15 residues in the CDR3. V dropped 1 base and J dropped 4 bases, with 10 bases sitting between them. Germline CDR1 reads SEHNR; CDR2 reads FQNEAQ (reference sequence). CDR3 protein: CASSLVAGATGELFF. Here the CDR3 DNA reads TGTGCCAGCAGCTTAGTGGCAGGGGCCACCGGGGAGCTGTTTTTT.

The rearrangement joins TRBV25-1 to TRBJ1-5, with a tentative D call TRBD1 (6 bases). The CDR3 sequence is 13 residues long. With 3 bases removed from V and 9 bases from J, the gap between germline ends came to 12 bases. Looked up from germline, CDR1 is MGHDK and CDR2 is SYGVNS. CDR3 bases: TGTGCCAGCAGTGACACAGGGTTAGGGCCCCAGCATTTT. It encodes CASSDTGLGPQHF. Combining the CDR3 with reference TRBV25-1 and TRBJ1-5 gives the whole variable domain EADIYQTPRYLVIGTGKKITLECSQTMGHDKMYWYQQDPGMELHLIHYSYGVNSTEKGDLSSESTVSRIRTEHFPLTLESARPSHTSQYLCASSDTGLGPQHFGDGTRLSIL.

This chain uses TRBV5-1 with TRBJ2-1, with TRBD1 identical over 7 bases. The CDR3 runs 14 residues. The germline V gene encodes CDR1 SGHRS and CDR2 YFSETQ. With 4 bases clipped from V and 4 bases from J, the junction kept 5 bases outside the gene matches. DNA for the CDR3: TGCGCCAGCAGCCTAGGGACAGATTACAATGAGCAGTTCTTC. It codes for CASSLGTDYNEQFF.

The V call is TRBV12-2, the J call TRBJ2-5; the D segment call TRBD2 is taken from the table without a DNA check. TRBV12-2 represents a pseudogene. This CDR3 has 14 amino acids. CDR3 in amino acids: CASRLASGRETQYF. CDR3 sequence (DNA): TGTGCAAGTCGCTTAGCCTCGGGGAGGGAGACCCAGTACTTC.

V and J are TRBV6-5 and TRBJ1-5; D is ambiguous. The CDR3 contains 14 residues. Germline V gene lookup returns CDR1 MNHEY and CDR2 SVGAGI. V was pared by 2 bases and J by 1 base, with 6 bases between. The CDR3 nucleotides are TGTGCCAGCAGTTACCGGGGAAGCAATCAGCCCCAGCATTTT. Translated, it gives CASSYRGSNQPQHF.

The rearrangement links TRBV2 to TRBJ1-5, with TRBD1 matching over 7 bases. Germline V gives CDR1 SNHLY, CDR2 FYNNEI. This CDR3 is 14 amino acids long. J lost 3 bases, V lost 4 bases, and 3 bases had no gene match. CDR3 in DNA: TGTGCCAGCAGTGGGGACAGCCTCAATCAGCCCCAGCATTTT. It yields the protein CASSGDSLNQPQHF.

The rearrangement uses TRBV25-1 and TRBJ2-1, with 8 nucleotides matching TRBD1. Trimming took 3 bases from V and 5 from J; bases not matched to a gene: 9. The CDR3 length is 16 residues. Germline V lookup: CDR1 MGHDK, CDR2 SYGVNS. The CDR3 DNA sequence: TGTGCCAGCAGTGACCAGGGGGCCCCTCCGCACAATGAGCAGTTCTTC. It is translated as CASSDQGAPPHNEQFF.

CDR3 loop: CASSVEARDNSPLHF. The CDR3 DNA reads TGTGCCAGCAGCGTAGAGGCGAGGGATAATTCACCCCTCCACTTT. The V gene is TRBV9, the J gene TRBJ1-6; D is unclear. Trimming stripped 0 bases from V and 5 bases from J, with 9 bases between. The CDR3 sequence is 15 residues long. Germline CDR1 reads SGDLS; CDR2 reads YYNGEE.

This rearrangement joins TRBV28 to TRBJ2-1; 7 positions agree with TRBD1. Germline CDR1 MDHEN, CDR2 SYDVKM. This CDR3 comprises 15 residues. After removal of 5 bases from V and 2 bases from J, the junction contained 6 bases not matched to a gene. The CDR3 is CASSRQGQTYNEQFF. The CDR3 DNA reads as TGTGCCAGCAGTCGACAGGGTCAAACCTACAATGAGCAGTTCTTC. Together with reference TRBV28 and TRBJ2-1, the CDR3 gives the full variable domain: DVKVTQSSRYLVKRTGEKVFLECVQDMDHENMFWYRQDPGLGLRLIYFSYDVKMKEKGDIPEGYSVSREKKERFSLILESASTNQTSMYLCASSRQGQTYNEQFFGPGTRLTVL.